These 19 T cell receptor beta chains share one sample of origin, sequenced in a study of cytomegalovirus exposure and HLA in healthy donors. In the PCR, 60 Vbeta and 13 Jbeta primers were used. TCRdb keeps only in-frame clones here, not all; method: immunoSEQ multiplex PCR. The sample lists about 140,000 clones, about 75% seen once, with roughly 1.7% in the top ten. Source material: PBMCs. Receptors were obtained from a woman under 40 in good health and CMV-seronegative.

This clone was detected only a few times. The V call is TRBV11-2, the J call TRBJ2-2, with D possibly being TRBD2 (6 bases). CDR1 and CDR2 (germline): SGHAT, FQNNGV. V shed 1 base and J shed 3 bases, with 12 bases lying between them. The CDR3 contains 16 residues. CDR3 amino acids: CASSLATGTYTGELFF. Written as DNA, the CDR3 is TGTGCCAGCAGCTTAGCAACCGGGACTTACACCGGGGAGCTGTTTTTT.

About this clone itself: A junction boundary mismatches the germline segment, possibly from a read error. The CDR3 DNA follows: TGTCCCAGCAGCCGTAACAATGAGCAGTTCTTC. Translated: CPSSRNNEQFF. The rearrangement uses TRBV7-9 and TRBJ2-1; D unclear. The germline V gene encodes CDR1 SEHNR and CDR2 FQNEAQ (reference sequence). This CDR3 comprises 11 residues.

CDR3 residues: CASAGQENSPLHF. CDR3 nucleotides: TGTGCCAGCGCGGGACAGGAAAATTCACCCCTCCACTTT. The rearrangement joins TRBV2 to TRBJ1-6, with 8 bases that match TRBD1. Unmatched junction bases numbered 4, after V lost 8 bases and J lost 7 bases. Germline V gives CDR1 SNHLY, CDR2 FYNNEI. There are 13 residues in the CDR3.

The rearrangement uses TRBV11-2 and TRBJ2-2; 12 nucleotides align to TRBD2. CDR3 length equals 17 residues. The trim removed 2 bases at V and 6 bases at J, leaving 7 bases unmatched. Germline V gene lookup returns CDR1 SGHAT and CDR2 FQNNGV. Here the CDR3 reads CASSLFALAGGSGELFF. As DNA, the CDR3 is TGTGCCAGCAGCTTATTCGCGCTAGCGGGGGGGTCCGGGGAGCTGTTTTTT.

CDR3 bases: TGTGCCAGCAGCTTGGGACACCTCTCTAATTCACCCCTCCACTTT. Residues: CASSLGHLSNSPLHF. The chain has TRBV7-6 and TRBJ1-6, with TRBD1 as a possible D gene (6 bases). Germline CDR1 is SGHVS and CDR2 is FNYEAQ. V was cut by 3 bases and J by 6 bases, with 12 bases left in between. This CDR3 spans 15 amino acids.

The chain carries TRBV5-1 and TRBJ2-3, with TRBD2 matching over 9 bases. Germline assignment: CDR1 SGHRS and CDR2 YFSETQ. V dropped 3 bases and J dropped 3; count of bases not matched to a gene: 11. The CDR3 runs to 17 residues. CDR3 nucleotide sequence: TGCGCCAGCAGCTACGTAATAGCGGGAGATTTAACAGATACGCAGTATTTT. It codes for CASSYVIAGDLTDTQYF. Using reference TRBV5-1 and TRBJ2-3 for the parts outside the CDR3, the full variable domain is KAGVTQTPRYLIKTRGQQVTLSCSPISGHRSVSWYQQTPGQGLQFLFEYFSETQRNKGNFPGRFSGRQFSNSRSEMNVSTLELGDSALYLCASSYVIAGDLTDTQYFGPGTRLTVL.

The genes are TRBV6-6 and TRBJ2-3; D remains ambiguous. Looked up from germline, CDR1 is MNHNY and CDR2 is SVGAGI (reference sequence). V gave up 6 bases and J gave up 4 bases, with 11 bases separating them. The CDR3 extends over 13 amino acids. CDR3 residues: CASRPYEADTQYF. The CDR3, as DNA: TGTGCCAGCAGACCCTACGAGGCAGATACGCAGTATTTT.

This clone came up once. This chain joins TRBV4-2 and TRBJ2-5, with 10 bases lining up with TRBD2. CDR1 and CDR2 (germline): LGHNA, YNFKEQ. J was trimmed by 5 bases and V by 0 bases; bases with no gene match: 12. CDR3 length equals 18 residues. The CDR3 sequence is CASSQDAGLAGAWETQYF. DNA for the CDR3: TGTGCCAGCAGCCAAGATGCCGGGCTAGCGGGGGCTTGGGAGACCCAGTACTTC.

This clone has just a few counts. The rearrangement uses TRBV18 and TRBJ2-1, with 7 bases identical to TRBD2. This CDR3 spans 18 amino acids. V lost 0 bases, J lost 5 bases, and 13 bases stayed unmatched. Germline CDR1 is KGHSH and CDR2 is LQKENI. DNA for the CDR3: TGTGCCAGCTCACCACCTGCCGCACTAGCGTCCCGAAACAATGAGCAGTTCTTC. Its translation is CASSPPAALASRNNEQFF.

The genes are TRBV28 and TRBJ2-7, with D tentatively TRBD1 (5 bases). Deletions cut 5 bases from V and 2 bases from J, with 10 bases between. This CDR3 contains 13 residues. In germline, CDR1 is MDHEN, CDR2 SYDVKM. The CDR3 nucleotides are TGTGCCAGCAGTGCAGGGTTTCCCTACGAGCAGTACGTC. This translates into CASSAGFPYEQYV.

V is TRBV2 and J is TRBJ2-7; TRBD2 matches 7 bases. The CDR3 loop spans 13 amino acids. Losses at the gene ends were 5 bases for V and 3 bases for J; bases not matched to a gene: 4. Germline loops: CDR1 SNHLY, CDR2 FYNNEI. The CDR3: CASSRDYYYEQYF. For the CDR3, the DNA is TGTGCCAGCAGTCGGGACTACTACTACGAGCAGTACTTC.

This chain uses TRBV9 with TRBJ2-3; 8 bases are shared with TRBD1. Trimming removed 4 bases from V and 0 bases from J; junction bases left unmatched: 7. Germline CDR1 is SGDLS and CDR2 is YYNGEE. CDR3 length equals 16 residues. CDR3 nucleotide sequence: TGTGCCAGCAGCAGAGACGGACAGGGAAGCACAGATACGCAGTATTTT. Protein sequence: CASSRDGQGSTDTQYF.

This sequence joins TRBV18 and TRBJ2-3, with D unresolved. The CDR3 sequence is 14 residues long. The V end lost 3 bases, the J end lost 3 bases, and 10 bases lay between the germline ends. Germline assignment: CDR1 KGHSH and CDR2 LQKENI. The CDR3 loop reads CASSPSVATDTQYF. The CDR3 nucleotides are TGTGCCAGCTCACCCTCCGTGGCAACAGATACGCAGTATTTT.

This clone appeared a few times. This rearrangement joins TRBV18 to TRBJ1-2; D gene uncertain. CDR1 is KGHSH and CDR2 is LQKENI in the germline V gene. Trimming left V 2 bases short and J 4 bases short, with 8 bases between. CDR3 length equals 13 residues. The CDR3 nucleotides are TGTGCCAGCTCACCAGATACCGGCTATGGCTACACCTTC. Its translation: CASSPDTGYGYTF.

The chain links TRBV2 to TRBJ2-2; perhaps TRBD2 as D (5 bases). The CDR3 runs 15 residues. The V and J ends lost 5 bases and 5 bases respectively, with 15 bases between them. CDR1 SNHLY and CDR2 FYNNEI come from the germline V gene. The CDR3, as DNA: TGTGCCAGCAGTCCTCAACTAACGGGGACCGGGGAGCTGTTTTTT. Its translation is CASSPQLTGTGELFF.

The CDR3 sequence is CASSLSSGGTGANVLTF. CDR3 bases: TGTGCCAGCAGCCTCTCAAGCGGAGGGACTGGGGCCAACGTCCTGACTTTC. J is TRBJ2-6 and V is TRBV7-2; TRBD2 is a possible D gene (6 bases). V lost 5 bases to trimming and J lost 2 bases, with 16 bases between them. Germline V gene sequence: CDR1 SGHTA, CDR2 FQGNSA. The CDR3 length is 17 residues.

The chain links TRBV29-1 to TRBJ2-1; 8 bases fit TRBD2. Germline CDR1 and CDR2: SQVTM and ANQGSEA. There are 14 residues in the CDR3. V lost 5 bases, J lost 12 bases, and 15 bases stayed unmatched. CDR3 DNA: TGCAGCGTTCCCGCGGGGGGCTCGGGCGCGGGGCAGTTCTTC. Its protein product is CSVPAGGSGAGQFF.

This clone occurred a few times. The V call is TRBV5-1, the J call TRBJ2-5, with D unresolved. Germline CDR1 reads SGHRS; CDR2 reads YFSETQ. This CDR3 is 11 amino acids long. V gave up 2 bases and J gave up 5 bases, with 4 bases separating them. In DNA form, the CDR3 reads TGCGCCAGCAGCTTAGAGGAGACCCAGTACTTC. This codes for CASSLEETQYF.

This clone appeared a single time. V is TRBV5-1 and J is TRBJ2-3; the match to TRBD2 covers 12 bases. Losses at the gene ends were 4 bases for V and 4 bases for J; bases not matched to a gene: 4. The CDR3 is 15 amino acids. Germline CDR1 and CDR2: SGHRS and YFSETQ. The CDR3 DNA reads TGCGCCAGCAGCACTAGCGGGGGGTGGGCAGATACGCAGTATTTT. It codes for CASSTSGGWADTQYF.